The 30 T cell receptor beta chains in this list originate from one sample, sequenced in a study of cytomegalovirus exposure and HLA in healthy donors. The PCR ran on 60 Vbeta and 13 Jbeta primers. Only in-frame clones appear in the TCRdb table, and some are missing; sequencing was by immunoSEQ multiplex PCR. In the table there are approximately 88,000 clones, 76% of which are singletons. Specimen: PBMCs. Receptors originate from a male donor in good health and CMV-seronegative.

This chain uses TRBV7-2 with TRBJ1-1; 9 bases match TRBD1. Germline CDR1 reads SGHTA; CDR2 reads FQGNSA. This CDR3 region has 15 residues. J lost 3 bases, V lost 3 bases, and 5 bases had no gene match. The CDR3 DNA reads TGTGCCAGCAGCTTCTCCGGGACAGGGTACACTGAAGCTTTCTTT. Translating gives CASSFSGTGYTEAFF.

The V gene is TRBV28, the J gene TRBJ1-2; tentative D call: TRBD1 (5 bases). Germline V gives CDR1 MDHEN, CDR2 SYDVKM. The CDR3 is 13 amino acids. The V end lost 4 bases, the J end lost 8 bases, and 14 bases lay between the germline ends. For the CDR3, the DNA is TGTGCCAGCAGTTGGGGAGGATGGGGGGGCTACACCTTC. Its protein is CASSWGGWGGYTF.

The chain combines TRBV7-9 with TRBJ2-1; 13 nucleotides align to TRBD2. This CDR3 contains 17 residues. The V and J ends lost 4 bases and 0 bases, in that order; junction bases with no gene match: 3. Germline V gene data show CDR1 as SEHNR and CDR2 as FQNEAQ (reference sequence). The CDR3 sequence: CASSSWTSGSSYNEQFF. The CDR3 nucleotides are TGTGCCAGCAGCTCTTGGACTAGCGGGAGCTCCTACAATGAGCAGTTCTTC.

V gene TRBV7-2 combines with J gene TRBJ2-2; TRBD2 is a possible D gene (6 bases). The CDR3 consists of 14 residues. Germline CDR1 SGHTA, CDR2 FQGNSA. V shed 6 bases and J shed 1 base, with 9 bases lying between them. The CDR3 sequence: CASRRDVNTGELFF. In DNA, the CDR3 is TGTGCCAGCAGGCGGGACGTGAACACCGGGGAGCTGTTTTTT. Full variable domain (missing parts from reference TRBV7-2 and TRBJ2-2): GAGVSQSPSNKVTEKGKDVELRCDPISGHTALYWYRQSLGQGLEFLIYFQGNSAPDKSGLPSDRFSAERTGGSVSTLTIQRTQQEDSAVYLCASRRDVNTGELFFGEGSRLTVL.

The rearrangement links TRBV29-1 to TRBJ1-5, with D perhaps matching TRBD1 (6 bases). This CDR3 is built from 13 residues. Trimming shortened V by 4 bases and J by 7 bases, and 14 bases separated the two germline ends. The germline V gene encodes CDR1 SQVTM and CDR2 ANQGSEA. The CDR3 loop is CSVVNRVGQPQHF. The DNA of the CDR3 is TGCAGCGTTGTAAACAGGGTGGGGCAGCCCCAGCATTTT.

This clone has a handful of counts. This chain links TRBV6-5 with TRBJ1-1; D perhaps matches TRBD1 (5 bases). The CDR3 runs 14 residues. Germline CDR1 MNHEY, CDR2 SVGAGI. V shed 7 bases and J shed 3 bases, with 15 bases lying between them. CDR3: CASTHGIGDTEAFF. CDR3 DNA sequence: TGTGCCAGCACCCATGGAATAGGGGACACTGAAGCTTTCTTT.

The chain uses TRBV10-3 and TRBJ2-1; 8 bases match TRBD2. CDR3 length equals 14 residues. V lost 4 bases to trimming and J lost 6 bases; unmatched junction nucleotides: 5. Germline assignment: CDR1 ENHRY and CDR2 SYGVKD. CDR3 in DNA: TGTGCCATCAGTGGGGCTAGCGGGCGCAATGAGCAGTTCTTC. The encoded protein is CAISGASGRNEQFF.

CDR3 nucleotides: TGTGCCAGCAACGAGGGCACTGAAGCTTTCTTT. Encoded protein: CASNEGTEAFF. The rearrangement links TRBV6-1 to TRBJ1-1; D gene unclear. The CDR3 consists of 11 residues. Trimming pared 7 bases from V and 4 bases from J, leaving 7 bases between. Germline V lookup: CDR1 MNHNS, CDR2 SASEGT.

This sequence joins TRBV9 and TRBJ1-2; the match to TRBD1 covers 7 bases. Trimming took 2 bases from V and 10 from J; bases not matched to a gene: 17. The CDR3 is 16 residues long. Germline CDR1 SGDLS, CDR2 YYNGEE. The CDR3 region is CASSVYSDRLGSVYTF. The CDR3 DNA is TGTGCCAGCAGCGTTTACTCGGACAGGCTTGGGTCTGTCTACACCTTC.

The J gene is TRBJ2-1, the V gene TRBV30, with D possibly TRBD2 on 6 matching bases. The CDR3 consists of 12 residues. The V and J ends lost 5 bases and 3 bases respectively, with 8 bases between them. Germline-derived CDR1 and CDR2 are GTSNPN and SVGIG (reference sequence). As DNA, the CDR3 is TGTGCCTGGCGGGACTTCTACAATGAGCAGTTCTTC. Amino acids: CAWRDFYNEQFF.

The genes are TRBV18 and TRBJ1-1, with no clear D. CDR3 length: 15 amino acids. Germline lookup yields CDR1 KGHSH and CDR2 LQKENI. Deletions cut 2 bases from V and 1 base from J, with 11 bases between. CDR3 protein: CASSPFTLGNTEAFF. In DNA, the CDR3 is TGTGCCAGCTCACCATTTACCCTAGGGAACACTGAAGCTTTCTTT.

CDR3 in amino acids: CASSQPLGVYRAYGYTF. CDR3 DNA: TGTGCCAGCAGCCAACCTCTCGGCGTTTACAGGGCGTACGGCTACACCTTC. The chain recombines TRBV14 with TRBJ1-2; D may be TRBD1 (6 bases). The CDR3 is made up of 17 amino acids. Trimming pared 2 bases from V and 8 bases from J, leaving 24 bases between. From germline, CDR1 is SGHDN and CDR2 FVKESK.

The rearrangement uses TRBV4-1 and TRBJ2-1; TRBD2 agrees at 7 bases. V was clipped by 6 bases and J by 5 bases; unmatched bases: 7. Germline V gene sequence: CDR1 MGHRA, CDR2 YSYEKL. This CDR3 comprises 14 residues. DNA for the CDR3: TGCGCCAGCAGTAGGCATGGGGGGGACAATGAGCAGTTCTTC. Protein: CASSRHGGDNEQFF.

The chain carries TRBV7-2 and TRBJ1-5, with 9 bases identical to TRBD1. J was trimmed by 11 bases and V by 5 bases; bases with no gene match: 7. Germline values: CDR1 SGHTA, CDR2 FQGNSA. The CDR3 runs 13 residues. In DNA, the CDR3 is TGTGCCAGCAGCCCGGAGACAGGGGGAGCCCAGCATTTT. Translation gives CASSPETGGAQHF.

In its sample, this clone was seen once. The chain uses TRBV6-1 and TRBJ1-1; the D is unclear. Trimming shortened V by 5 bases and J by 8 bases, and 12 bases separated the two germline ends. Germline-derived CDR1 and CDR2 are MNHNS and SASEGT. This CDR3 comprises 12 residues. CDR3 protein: CASSRTWEEAFF. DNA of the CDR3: TGTGCCAGCAGTCGAACTTGGGAGGAAGCTTTCTTT.

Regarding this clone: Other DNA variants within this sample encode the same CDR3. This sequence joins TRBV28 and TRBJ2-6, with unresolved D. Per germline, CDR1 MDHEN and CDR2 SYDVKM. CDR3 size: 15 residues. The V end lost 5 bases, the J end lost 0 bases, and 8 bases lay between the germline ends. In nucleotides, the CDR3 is TGTGCCAGCAGTCTAACGGTCTCTGGGGCCAACGTCCTGACTTTC. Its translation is CASSLTVSGANVLTF.

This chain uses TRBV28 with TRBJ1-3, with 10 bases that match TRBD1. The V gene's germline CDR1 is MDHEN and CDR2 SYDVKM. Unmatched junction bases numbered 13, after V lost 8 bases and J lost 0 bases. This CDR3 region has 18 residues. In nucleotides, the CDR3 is TGTGCCAGCTCGTCGGGACAGGGGTTGACGAGCTCTGGAAACACCATATATTTT. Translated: CASSSGQGLTSSGNTIYF.

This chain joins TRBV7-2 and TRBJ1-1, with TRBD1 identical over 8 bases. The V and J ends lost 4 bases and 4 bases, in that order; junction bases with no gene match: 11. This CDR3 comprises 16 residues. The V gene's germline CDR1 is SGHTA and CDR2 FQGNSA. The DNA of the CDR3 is TGTGCCAGCAGCTGGGGCAGGGGGCCCCTCGGCACTGAAGCTTTCTTT. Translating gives CASSWGRGPLGTEAFF. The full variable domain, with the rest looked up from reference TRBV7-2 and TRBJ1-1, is GAGVSQSPSNKVTEKGKDVELRCDPISGHTALYWYRQSLGQGLEFLIYFQGNSAPDKSGLPSDRFSAERTGGSVSTLTIQRTQQEDSAVYLCASSWGRGPLGTEAFFGQGTRLTVV.

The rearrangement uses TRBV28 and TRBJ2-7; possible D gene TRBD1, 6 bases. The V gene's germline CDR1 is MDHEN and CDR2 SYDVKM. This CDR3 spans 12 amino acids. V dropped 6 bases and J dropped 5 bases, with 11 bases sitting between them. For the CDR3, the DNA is TGTGCCAGCAGATTAACAGGGAACGAGCAGTACTTC. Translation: CASRLTGNEQYF.

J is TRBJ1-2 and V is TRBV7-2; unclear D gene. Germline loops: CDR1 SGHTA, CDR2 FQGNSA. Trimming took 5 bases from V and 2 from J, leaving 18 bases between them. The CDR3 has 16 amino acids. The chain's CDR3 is CASSQPDGRPNYGYTF. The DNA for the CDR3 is TGTGCCAGCAGCCAACCCGACGGGAGACCCAACTATGGCTACACCTTC.

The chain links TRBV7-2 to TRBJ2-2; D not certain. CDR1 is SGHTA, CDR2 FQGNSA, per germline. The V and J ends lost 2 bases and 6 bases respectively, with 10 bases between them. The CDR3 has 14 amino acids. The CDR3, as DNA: TGTGCCAGCAGCTTACCCCTCAGCGCCGGGGAGCTGTTTTTT. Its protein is CASSLPLSAGELFF.

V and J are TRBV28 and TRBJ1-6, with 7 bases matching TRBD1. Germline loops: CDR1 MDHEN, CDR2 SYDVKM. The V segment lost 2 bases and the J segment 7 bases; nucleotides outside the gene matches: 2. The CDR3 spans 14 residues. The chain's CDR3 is CASSLGTDNSPLHF. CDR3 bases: TGTGCCAGCAGTTTAGGGACAGACAATTCACCCCTCCACTTT.

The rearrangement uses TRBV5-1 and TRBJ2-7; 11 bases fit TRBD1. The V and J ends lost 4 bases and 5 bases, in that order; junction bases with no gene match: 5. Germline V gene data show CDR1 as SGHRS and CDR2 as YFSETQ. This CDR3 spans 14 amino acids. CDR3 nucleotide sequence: TGCGCCAGCAGCAGGGGGGACAGGGGGGACGAGCAGTACTTC. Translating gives CASSRGDRGDEQYF.

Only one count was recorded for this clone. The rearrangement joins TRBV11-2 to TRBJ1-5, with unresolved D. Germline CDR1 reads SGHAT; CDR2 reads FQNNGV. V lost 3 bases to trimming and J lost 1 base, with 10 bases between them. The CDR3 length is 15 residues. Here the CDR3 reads CASSLGGQSNQPQHF. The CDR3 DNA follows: TGTGCCAGCAGCTTGGGTGGGCAGAGCAATCAGCCCCAGCATTTT.

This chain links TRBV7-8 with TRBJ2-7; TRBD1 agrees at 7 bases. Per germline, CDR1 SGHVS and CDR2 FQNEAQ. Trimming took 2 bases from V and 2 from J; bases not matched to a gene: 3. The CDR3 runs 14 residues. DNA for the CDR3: TGTGCCAGCAGCTTATTTGACAGGGCCTACGAGCAGTACTTC. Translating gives CASSLFDRAYEQYF. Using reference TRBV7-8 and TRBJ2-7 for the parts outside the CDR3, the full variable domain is GAGVSQSPRYKVAKRGQDVALRCDPISGHVSLFWYQQALGQGPEFLTYFQNEAQLDKSGLPSDRFFAERPEGSVSTLKIQRTQQEDSAVYLCASSLFDRAYEQYFGPGTRLTVT.

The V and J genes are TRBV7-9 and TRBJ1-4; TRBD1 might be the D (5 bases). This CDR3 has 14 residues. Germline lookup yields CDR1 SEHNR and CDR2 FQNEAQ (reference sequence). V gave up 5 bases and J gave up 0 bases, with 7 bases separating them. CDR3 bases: TGTGCCAGCAGCAGACAGTCAACTAATGAAAAACTGTTTTTT. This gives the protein CASSRQSTNEKLFF.

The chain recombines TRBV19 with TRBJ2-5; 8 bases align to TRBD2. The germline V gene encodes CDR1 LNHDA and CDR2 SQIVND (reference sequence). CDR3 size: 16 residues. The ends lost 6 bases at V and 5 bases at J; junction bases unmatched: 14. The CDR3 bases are TGTGCCAGTAGCGAACTAGCGGCATTACCCCGGGAGACCCAGTACTTC. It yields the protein CASSELAALPRETQYF.

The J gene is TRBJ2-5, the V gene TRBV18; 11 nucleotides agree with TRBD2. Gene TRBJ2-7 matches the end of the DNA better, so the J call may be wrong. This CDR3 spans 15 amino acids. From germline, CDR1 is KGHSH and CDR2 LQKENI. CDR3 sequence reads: CASSPRLAGHYEQYF. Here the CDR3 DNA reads TGTGCCAGCTCACCAAGACTAGCGGGACACTACGAGCAGTACTTC.

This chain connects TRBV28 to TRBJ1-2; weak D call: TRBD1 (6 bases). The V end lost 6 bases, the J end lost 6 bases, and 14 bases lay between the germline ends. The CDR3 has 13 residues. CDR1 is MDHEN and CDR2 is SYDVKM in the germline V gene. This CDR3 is CASSLQGSDGYTF. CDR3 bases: TGTGCCAGCAGCCTACAGGGTAGCGATGGCTACACCTTC.

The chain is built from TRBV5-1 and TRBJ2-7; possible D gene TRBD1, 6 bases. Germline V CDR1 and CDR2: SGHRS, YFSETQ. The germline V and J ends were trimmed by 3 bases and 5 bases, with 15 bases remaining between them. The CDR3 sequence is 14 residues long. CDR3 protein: CASSSFTGTDEQYF. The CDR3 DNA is TGCGCCAGCAGCTCGTTTACAGGGACGGACGAGCAGTACTTC.